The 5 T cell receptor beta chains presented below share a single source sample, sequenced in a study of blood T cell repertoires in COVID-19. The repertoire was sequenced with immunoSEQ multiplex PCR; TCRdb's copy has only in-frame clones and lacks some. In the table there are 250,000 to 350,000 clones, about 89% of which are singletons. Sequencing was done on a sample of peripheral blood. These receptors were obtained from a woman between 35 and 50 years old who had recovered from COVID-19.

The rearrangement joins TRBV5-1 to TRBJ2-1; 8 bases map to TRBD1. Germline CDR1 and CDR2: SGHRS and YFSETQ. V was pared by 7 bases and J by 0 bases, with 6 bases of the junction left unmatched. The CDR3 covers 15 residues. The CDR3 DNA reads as TGCGCCAGCCATCAGGGGGCCGGCTCCTACAATGAGCAGTTCTTC. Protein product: CASHQGAGSYNEQFF.

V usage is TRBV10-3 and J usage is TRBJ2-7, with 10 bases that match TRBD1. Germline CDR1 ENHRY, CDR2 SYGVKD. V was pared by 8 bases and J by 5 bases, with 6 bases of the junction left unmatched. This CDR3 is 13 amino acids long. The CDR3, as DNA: TGTGCCATCGGGGACAGGGGTCGGAACGAGCAGTACTTC. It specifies CAIGDRGRNEQYF.

CDR3 coding DNA: TGTGCCAGCAGCCAAGGAACTCCGGGGGTACGGCCTGAAGCTTTCTTT. This sequence encodes CASSQGTPGVRPEAFF. This chain connects TRBV3-1 (or the pseudogene TRBV3-2) to TRBJ1-1; weak D call: TRBD1 (5 bases). Germline CDR1 is LGHDT and CDR2 is YNNKEL (reference sequence). Deletions cut 1 base from V and 6 bases from J, with 18 bases between. The CDR3 has 16 residues.

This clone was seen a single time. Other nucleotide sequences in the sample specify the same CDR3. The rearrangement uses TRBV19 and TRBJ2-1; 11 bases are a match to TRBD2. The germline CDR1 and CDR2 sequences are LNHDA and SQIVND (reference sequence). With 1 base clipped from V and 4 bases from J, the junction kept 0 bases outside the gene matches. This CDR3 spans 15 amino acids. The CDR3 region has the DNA TGTGCCAGTAGTATAGGACTAGCGGGGTACAATGAGCAGTTCTTC. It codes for CASSIGLAGYNEQFF.

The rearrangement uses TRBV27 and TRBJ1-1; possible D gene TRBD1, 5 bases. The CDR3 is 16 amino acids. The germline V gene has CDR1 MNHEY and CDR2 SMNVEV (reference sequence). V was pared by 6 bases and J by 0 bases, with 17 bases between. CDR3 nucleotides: TGTGCCAGCAGCTCCTATGAGACAGTGATGAACACTGAAGCTTTCTTT. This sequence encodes CASSSYETVMNTEAFF.